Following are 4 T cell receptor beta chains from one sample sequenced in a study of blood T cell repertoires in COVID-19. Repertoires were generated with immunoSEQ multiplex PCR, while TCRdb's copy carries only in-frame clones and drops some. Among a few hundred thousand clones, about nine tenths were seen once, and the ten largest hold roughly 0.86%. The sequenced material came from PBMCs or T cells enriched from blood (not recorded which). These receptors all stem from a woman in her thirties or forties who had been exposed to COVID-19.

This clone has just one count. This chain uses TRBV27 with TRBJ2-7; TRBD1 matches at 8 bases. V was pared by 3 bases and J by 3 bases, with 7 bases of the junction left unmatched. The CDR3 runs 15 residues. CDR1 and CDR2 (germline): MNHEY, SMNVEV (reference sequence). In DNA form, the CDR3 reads TGTGCCAGCAGTTTCCGGACAGGGAACAACTACGAGCAGTACTTC. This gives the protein CASSFRTGNNYEQYF.

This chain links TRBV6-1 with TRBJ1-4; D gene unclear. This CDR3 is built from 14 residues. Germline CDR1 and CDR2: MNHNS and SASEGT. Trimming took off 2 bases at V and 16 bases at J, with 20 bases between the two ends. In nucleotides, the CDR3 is TGTGCCAGCAGTGAAATGTCCAGTAATGCCGGGAGGTTTTTT. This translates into CASSEMSSNAGRFF.

For the CDR3, the DNA is TGTGCCACCAGTGACTCTCCGGGACTAGGAAATGAGCAGTTCTTC. Translating it yields CATSDSPGLGNEQFF. This rearrangement joins TRBV24-1 to TRBJ2-1; 8 bases map to TRBD2. CDR3 length: 15 residues. The trim removed 4 bases at V and 7 bases at J, leaving 8 bases unmatched. Germline V lookup: CDR1 KGHDR, CDR2 SFDVKD.

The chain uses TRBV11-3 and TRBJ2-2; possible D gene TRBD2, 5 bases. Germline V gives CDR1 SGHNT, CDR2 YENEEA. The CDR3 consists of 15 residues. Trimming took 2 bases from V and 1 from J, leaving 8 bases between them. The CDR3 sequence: CASSLRTGNTGELFF. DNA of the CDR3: TGTGCCAGCAGCTTAAGGACTGGGAACACCGGGGAGCTGTTTTTT.